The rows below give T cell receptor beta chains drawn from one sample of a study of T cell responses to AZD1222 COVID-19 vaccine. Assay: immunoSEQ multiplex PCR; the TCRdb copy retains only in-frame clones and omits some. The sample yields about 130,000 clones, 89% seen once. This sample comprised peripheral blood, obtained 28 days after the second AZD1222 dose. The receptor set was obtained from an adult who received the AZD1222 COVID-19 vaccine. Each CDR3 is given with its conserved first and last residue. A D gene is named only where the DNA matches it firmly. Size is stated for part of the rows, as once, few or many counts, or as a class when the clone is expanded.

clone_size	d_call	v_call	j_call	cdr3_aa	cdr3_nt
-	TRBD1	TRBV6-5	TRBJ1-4	CASSYTGTGGEKLFF	TGTGCCAGCAGTTATACCGGGACAGGGGGTGAAAAACTGTTTTTT
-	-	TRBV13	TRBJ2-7	CASSLGGTSLGGKHEQYF	TGTGCCAGCAGCTTAGGCGGGACCTCGTTAGGGGGGAAACACGAGCAGTACTTC
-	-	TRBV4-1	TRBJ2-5	CASSRRDTRQETQYF	TGCGCCAGCAGCCGGCGGGACACACGACAAGAGACCCAGTACTTC
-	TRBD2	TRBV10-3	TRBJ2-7	CAISSSGSSYEQYF	TGTGCCATCAGCTCTAGCGGGAGCTCCTACGAGCAGTACTTC
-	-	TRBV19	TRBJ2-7	CASSVQGGPSYEQYF	TGTGCCAGTAGTGTACAGGGAGGCCCCTCCTACGAGCAGTACTTC
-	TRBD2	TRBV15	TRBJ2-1	CATSRDSGGNEQFF	TGTGCCACCAGCAGAGATAGCGGGGGGAATGAGCAGTTCTTC
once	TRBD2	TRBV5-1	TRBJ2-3	CASSWTSGIVADTQYF	TGCGCCAGCAGCTGGACTAGCGGGATAGTTGCAGATACGCAGTATTTT
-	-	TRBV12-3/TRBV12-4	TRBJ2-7	CASSLGQGYEQYF	TGTGCCAGCAGCCTGGGGCAGGGCTACGAGCAGTACTTC
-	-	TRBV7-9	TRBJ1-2	CASSPGSAPYGYTF	TGTGCCAGCAGCCCGGGGTCGGCCCCGTATGGCTACACCTTC
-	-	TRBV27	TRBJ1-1	CASSLVGENTEAFF	TGTGCCAGCAGTTTAGTGGGAGAGAACACTGAAGCTTTCTTT
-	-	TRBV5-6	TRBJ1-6	CASSSRVSSYNSPLHF	TGTGCCAGCAGTTCCAGGGTCAGCTCCTATAATTCACCCCTCCACTTT
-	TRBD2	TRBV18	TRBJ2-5	CASSPGLAGGKGETQYF	TGTGCCAGCTCACCGGGACTAGCGGGGGGCAAAGGCGAGACCCAGTACTTC
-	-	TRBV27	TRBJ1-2	CASRAGGAGGYGYTF	TGTGCCAGCAGGGCCGGAGGGGCGGGGGGCTATGGCTACACCTTC
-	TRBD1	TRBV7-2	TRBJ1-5	CASSLGQDNQPQHF	TGTGCCAGCAGCCTCGGACAGGACAATCAGCCCCAGCATTTT
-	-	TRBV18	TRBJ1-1	CASSPPRGGLNTEAFF	TGTGCCAGCTCACCCCCTCGGGGGGGGTTGAACACTGAAGCTTTCTTT
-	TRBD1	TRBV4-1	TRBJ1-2	CASSQDHDRDRSF	TGCGCCAGCAGCCAAGATCACGACCGGGACAGGTCCTTC
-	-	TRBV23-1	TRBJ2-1	CASRGSSYNEQFF	TGCGCCAGCCGTGGGAGCTCCTACAATGAGCAGTTCTTC
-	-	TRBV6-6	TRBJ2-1	CASSPSDEQFF	TGTGCCAGCAGCCCGTCGGATGAGCAGTTCTTC
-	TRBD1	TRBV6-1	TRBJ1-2	CASSEAGQGTGGYTF	TGTGCCAGCAGTGAAGCGGGACAGGGAACGGGGGGCTACACCTTC
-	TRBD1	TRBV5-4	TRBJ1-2	CASSLDRDLYGYTF	TGTGCCAGCAGCCTAGACAGGGATTTGTATGGCTACACCTTC
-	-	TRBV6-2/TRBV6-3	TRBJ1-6	CASSPRGGRHSPLHF	TGTGCCAGCAGCCCACGAGGAGGTCGGCATTCACCCCTCCACTTT
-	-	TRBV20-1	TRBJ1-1	CSGSVITEAFF	TGCAGTGGATCAGTGATCACTGAAGCTTTCTTT
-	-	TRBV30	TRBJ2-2	CAWDYYTGELFF	TGTGCCTGGGACTATTACACCGGGGAGCTGTTTTTT
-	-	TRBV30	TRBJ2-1	CAWSEGLVNEQFF	TGTGCCTGGAGTGAAGGACTCGTCAATGAGCAGTTCTTC
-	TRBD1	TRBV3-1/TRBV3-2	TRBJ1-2	CASSQARTGTFW	TGTGCCAGCAGCCAAGCAAGGACAGGGACGTTTTGG
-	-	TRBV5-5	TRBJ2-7	CASSLDPGGPYEQYF	TGTGCCAGCAGCTTGGATCCCGGGGGACCATACGAGCAGTACTTC
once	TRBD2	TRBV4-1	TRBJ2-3	CASSHPSGGTDTQYF	TGCGCCAGCAGCCATCCTAGCGGGGGCACAGATACGCAGTATTTT
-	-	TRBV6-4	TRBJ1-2	CASSERHDNYGYTF	TGTGCCAGCAGTGAGAGACACGATAACTATGGCTACACCTTC
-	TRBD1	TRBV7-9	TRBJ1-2	CASSWDRGSDGYTF	TGTGCCAGCAGCTGGGACAGGGGCTCGGATGGCTACACCTTC
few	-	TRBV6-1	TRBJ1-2	CASSETGYYGYTF	TGTGCCAGCAGTGAGACCGGGTACTATGGCTACACCTTC
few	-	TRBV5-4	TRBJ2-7	CASSFGGRTYSYEQYF	TGTGCCAGCAGCTTCGGGGGGCGAACCTACTCCTACGAGCAGTACTTC
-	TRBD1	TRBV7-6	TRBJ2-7	CASSLRSRTGDHEQYF	TGTGCCAGCAGCTTACGGTCCAGGACAGGGGACCACGAGCAGTACTTC
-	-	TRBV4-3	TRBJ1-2	CASSPQGTNYGYTF	TGCGCCAGCAGCCCCCAGGGGACTAACTATGGCTACACCTTC
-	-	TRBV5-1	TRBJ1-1	CASTEPGNTEAFF	TGCGCCAGCACGGAGCCGGGGAACACTGAAGCTTTCTTT
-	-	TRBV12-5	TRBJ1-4	CASGLVGSGWRKLFF	TGTGCTAGTGGTTTGGTAGGTTCAGGGTGGAGAAAACTGTTTTTT
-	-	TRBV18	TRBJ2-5	CASLPDRQETQYF	TGTGCCAGCCTCCCGGACAGACAAGAGACCCAGTACTTC
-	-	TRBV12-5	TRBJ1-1	CASRTVNTEAFF	TGTGCTAGTAGGACGGTGAACACTGAAGCTTTCTTT
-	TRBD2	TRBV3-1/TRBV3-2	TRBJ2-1	CASSQGLGSSGRLGYNEQFF	TGTGCCAGCAGCCAAGGACTAGGTTCGAGCGGGAGGTTAGGTTACAATGAGCAGTTCTTC
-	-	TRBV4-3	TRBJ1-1	CASSQGVQKNTEAFF	TGCGCCAGCAGCCAAGGAGTGCAGAAGAACACTGAAGCTTTCTTT
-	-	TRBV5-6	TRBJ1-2	CASFPGDGYGYTF	TGTGCCAGCTTTCCAGGGGACGGCTATGGCTACACCTTC
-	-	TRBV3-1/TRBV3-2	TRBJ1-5	CASSQDTTSNQPQHF	TGTGCCAGCAGCCAAGACACAACTAGCAATCAGCCCCAGCATTTT
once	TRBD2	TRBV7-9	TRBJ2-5	CASSPALAGEETQYF	TGTGCCAGCAGCCCAGCCCTAGCGGGGGAGGAGACCCAGTACTTC
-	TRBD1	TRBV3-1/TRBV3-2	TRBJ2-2	CASSQEGTDNTGELFF	TGTGCCAGCAGCCAAGAGGGGACAGACAACACCGGGGAGCTGTTTTTT
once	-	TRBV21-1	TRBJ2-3	CASSKGQETDADTQYF	TGTGCCAGCAGCAAAGGACAGGAGACAGACGCAGATACGCAGTATTTT
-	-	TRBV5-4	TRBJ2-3	CASSLEATDTQYF	TGTGCCAGCAGCTTGGAGGCTACAGATACGCAGTATTTT
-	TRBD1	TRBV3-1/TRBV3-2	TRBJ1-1	CASSQGQGPEAFF	TGTGCCAGCAGCCAAGGACAGGGCCCTGAAGCTTTCTTT
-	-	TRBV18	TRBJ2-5	CASSPRVQETQYF	TGTGCCAGCTCACCACGGGTACAAGAGACCCAGTACTTC